This T cell receptor (beta chain) was identified during a study of blood T cell repertoires in COVID-19. Study-wide context: Researchers got acute and convalescent COVID-19 samples from the United States, Italy and Spain. Sample material is recorded as cDNA or gDNA derived from T cells, B-cell-depleted T cells, or PBMCs.

Clones were read by immunoSEQ multiplex PCR, and TCRdb kept only the in-frame ones, dropping some. The data contain about 150,000 clones, 75% to 90% of them singletons. Germline V gene sequence: CDR1 MNHNY, CDR2 SVGAGI (reference sequence). Trimming took 0 bases from V and 5 from J, leaving 16 bases between them. The CDR3 length is 16 residues. The chain recombines TRBV6-6 with TRBJ1-1; D gene unclear. The sample was peripheral blood. This receptor was identified in a man between 65 and 79 years old with acute or convalescent COVID-19. This CDR3 is CASSYSISVPGTEAFF. The CDR3 DNA follows: TGTGCCAGCAGTTACTCGATATCAGTTCCGGGGACTGAAGCTTTCTTT.